This T cell receptor beta chain appears in the sequencing data of a study of lymphopenia after photon versus proton radiotherapy. Study outcomes and limitations: In patients who died, overall survival fell as post-nadir TCR diversity dropped more. Proton therapy kept repertoires fairly stable, unlike photons, which gained effector/memory cells. After lymphocyte nadir, photon-treated repertoires showed oligoclonal expansion, especially CD8+ Temra.

This clone was seen once. No antigen is known for it. Measured with immunoSEQ multiplex PCR; TCRdb has only the in-frame clones, and not every one. The sample holds around 62,000 clones, 65% to 85% seen once. The sequencing here drew on peripheral blood, taken from a patient treated with proton-based radiotherapy. This TCR was sampled from a man in his sixties with pancreatic cancer.

CDR3 sequence: CASSSGGSSNQPQHF. For the CDR3, the DNA is TGTGCCAGCAGTTCTGGGGGAAGCTCCAATCAGCCCCAGCATTTT. The chain joins TRBV28 to TRBJ1-5; D may be TRBD1 (5 bases). The germline V gene has CDR1 MDHEN and CDR2 SYDVKM. The V and J ends lost 4 bases and 3 bases respectively, with 13 bases between them. CDR3 size: 15 residues.